The rows below give T cell receptor beta chains drawn from one sample of a study of blood T cell repertoires in COVID-19. Some clones are missing from TCRdb's copy, which holds only in-frame ones; the method was immunoSEQ multiplex PCR. Found here are 200,000 to 250,000 clones, just over 85% of them singletons; the top ten hold roughly 15%. Sequencing was done on a sample of PBMCs or T cells enriched from blood (not recorded which). These receptors came from a woman in her 50s with acute COVID-19. Both conserved end residues are part of each CDR3. Fields, in order: J gene, V gene, clone size, D gene, CDR3 protein, CDR3 DNA. D genes are given only for firm matches. Size is stated for part of the rows, as once, few or many counts, or as a class when the clone is expanded.

J: TRBJ2-3; V: TRBV7-3; size: -; D: -; CDR3: CASSSAGTLDTQYF; DNA: TGTGCCAGCAGCTCCGCCGGGACTTTAGATACGCAGTATTTT
J: TRBJ2-1; V: TRBV2; size: -; D: TRBD2; CDR3: CGGLAGAPTMSSSQQFF; DNA: TGTGGAGGACTAGCGGGAGCGCCTACAATGAGCAGTTCCCAGCAGTTCTTC
J: TRBJ1-4; V: TRBV2; size: -; D: -; CDR3: CASSPRNEKLFF; DNA: TGTGCCAGCAGTCCGCGTAATGAAAAACTGTTTTTT
J: TRBJ1-6; V: TRBV7-7; size: few; D: -; CDR3: CASSSRGPGKGLNSPLHF; DNA: TGTGCTAGCAGCTCAAGGGGTCCAGGGAAGGGCTTAAATTCACCCCTCCACTTT
J: TRBJ1-2; V: TRBV19; size: -; D: TRBD1; CDR3: CASRRTGTGGNYGYTF; DNA: TGTGCCAGTAGGCGAACCGGGACAGGGGGCAACTATGGCTACACCTTC
J: TRBJ1-3; V: TRBV19; size: -; D: -; CDR3: CASSILFRGSGAGNTIYF; DNA: TGTGCCAGTAGTATACTGTTTAGGGGGTCCGGCGCTGGAAACACCATATATTTT
J: TRBJ2-3; V: TRBV2; size: few; D: TRBD2; CDR3: CASSPGLAGVTDTQYF; DNA: TGTGCCAGCTCCCCTGGGCTAGCGGGAGTCACAGATACGCAGTATTTT
J: TRBJ2-1; V: TRBV28; size: -; D: -; CDR3: CASRGGGPSYNEQFF; DNA: TGTGCCAGCAGGGGAGGCGGCCCCTCCTACAATGAGCAGTTCTTC
J: TRBJ2-7; V: TRBV2; size: -; D: TRBD1; CDR3: CASSPRDRAEQYF; DNA: TGTGCCAGCAGTCCAAGGGACAGAGCCGAGCAGTACTTC
J: TRBJ1-1; V: TRBV7-3; size: -; D: -; CDR3: CASSLNPQGTEAFF; DNA: TGTGCCAGCAGCTTAAACCCCCAGGGCACTGAAGCTTTCTTT
J: TRBJ2-2; V: TRBV7-9; size: -; D: TRBD2; CDR3: CASSSLKSSGSTGELFF; DNA: TGTGCCAGCAGTTCGCTCAAGTCTAGCGGGAGCACCGGGGAGCTGTTTTTT
J: TRBJ1-2; V: TRBV28; size: -; D: TRBD1; CDR3: CASSPPWRDSYGYTF; DNA: TGTGCCAGCAGTCCCCCCTGGAGGGACAGCTATGGCTACACCTTC
J: TRBJ2-7; V: TRBV2; size: -; D: -; CDR3: CASSEFGSSYEQYF; DNA: TGTGCCAGCAGTGAATTCGGGAGCTCCTACGAGCAGTACTTC
J: TRBJ2-7; V: TRBV9; size: -; D: TRBD1; CDR3: CASSGRDSNYEQYF; DNA: TGTGCCAGCAGCGGAAGGGACAGCAACTACGAGCAGTACTTC
J: TRBJ1-6; V: TRBV4-1; size: -; D: -; CDR3: CASSPGDGSSYNSPLHF; DNA: TGCGCCAGCAGCCCCGGCGACGGGAGCTCCTATAATTCACCCCTCCACTTT
J: TRBJ1-5; V: TRBV27; size: -; D: TRBD1; CDR3: CASSFTGTGYQPQHF; DNA: TGTGCCAGCAGTTTTACCGGGACAGGGTATCAGCCCCAGCATTTT
J: TRBJ1-6; V: TRBV5-4; size: few; D: -; CDR3: CASSWRPGQGHSPLHF; DNA: TGTGCCAGCAGCTGGCGGCCGGGACAAGGACATTCACCCCTCCACTTT
J: TRBJ2-5; V: TRBV7-2; size: -; D: TRBD1; CDR3: CASSFQGAGKTQYF; DNA: TGTGCCAGCAGCTTCCAGGGGGCGGGGAAGACCCAGTACTTC
J: TRBJ2-7; V: TRBV25-1; size: -; D: -; CDR3: CASSALYEQYF; DNA: TGTGCCAGCAGTGCCCTCTACGAGCAGTACTTC
J: TRBJ1-2; V: TRBV5-1; size: -; D: -; CDR3: CASSLPANYGYTF; DNA: TGCGCCAGCAGCTTGCCAGCTAACTATGGCTACACCTTC
J: TRBJ1-2; V: TRBV7-2; size: -; D: TRBD1; CDR3: CASSLLAGGVNYGYTF; DNA: TGTGCCAGCAGCTTATTAGCAGGGGGAGTTAACTATGGCTACACCTTC
J: TRBJ2-1; V: TRBV5-1; size: -; D: TRBD2; CDR3: CASSKLAGGPNEQFF; DNA: TGCGCCAGCAGCAAACTAGCGGGAGGGCCCAATGAGCAGTTCTTC
J: TRBJ2-1; V: TRBV30; size: -; D: TRBD2; CDR3: CAWRGTSGSGEQFF; DNA: TGTGCCTGGAGAGGGACTAGCGGGAGTGGTGAGCAGTTCTTC
J: TRBJ1-2; V: TRBV19; size: -; D: -; CDR3: CASWWGQLYGYTF; DNA: TGTGCCAGTTGGTGGGGGCAGCTCTATGGCTACACCTTC
J: TRBJ1-1; V: TRBV5-1; size: -; D: TRBD1; CDR3: CASSLEGGAGSEAFF; DNA: TGCGCCAGCAGCTTGGAAGGGGGCGCGGGTTCTGAAGCTTTCTTT
J: TRBJ2-7; V: TRBV7-2; size: -; D: -; CDR3: CASSSPAYEQYF; DNA: TGTGCCAGCAGCTCCCCCGCCTACGAGCAGTACTTC
J: TRBJ2-1; V: TRBV3-1/TRBV3-2; size: once; D: TRBD2; CDR3: CASSLWTSGNEQFF; DNA: TGTGCCAGCAGCCTATGGACTAGCGGCAATGAGCAGTTCTTC
J: TRBJ1-2; V: TRBV28; size: once; D: -; CDR3: CASSPTGENYGYTF; DNA: TGTGCCAGCAGTCCGACAGGAGAAAACTATGGCTACACCTTC
J: TRBJ2-6; V: TRBV7-2; size: -; D: -; CDR3: CASSIQGDGANVLTF; DNA: TGTGCCAGCAGCATTCAGGGTGATGGGGCCAACGTCCTGACTTTC
J: TRBJ1-4; V: TRBV10-3; size: once; D: -; CDR3: CAISERGSLELFF; DNA: TGTGCCATCAGCGAGAGGGGAAGCCTTGAACTGTTTTTT
J: TRBJ2-3; V: TRBV19; size: -; D: -; CDR3: CASSIYGESTDTQYF; DNA: TGTGCCAGTAGTATTTACGGGGAGAGCACAGATACGCAGTATTTT
J: TRBJ2-1; V: TRBV27; size: -; D: TRBD2; CDR3: CASSPRLAGNEQFF; DNA: TGTGCCAGCAGTCCAAGACTAGCCGGCAATGAGCAGTTCTTC
J: TRBJ1-5; V: TRBV24-1; size: once; D: -; CDR3: CATSDPRAGYSNQPQHF; DNA: TGTGCCACCAGTGACCCTCGGGCAGGGTATAGCAATCAGCCCCAGCATTTT
J: TRBJ2-3; V: TRBV5-5; size: -; D: -; CDR3: CASSRTPLDTQYF; DNA: TGTGCCAGCAGCCGGACTCCTTTGGATACGCAGTATTTT
J: TRBJ1-1; V: TRBV5-4; size: -; D: TRBD1; CDR3: CASSLEGSDRATEAFF; DNA: TGTGCCAGCAGCTTGGAGGGGTCGGACAGGGCCACTGAAGCTTTCTTT
J: TRBJ2-3; V: TRBV5-1; size: -; D: -; CDR3: CASSLERADTQYF; DNA: TGCGCCAGCAGCTTGGAGCGGGCAGATACGCAGTATTTT
J: TRBJ1-2; V: TRBV20-1; size: -; D: -; CDR3: CSASMSGPNYGYTF; DNA: TGCAGTGCTAGTATGTCAGGGCCTAACTATGGCTACACCTTC